This T cell receptor (beta chain) was captured by sequencing in a study of shared clonotypes between healthy human individuals. Regarding this clone: Its antigen is currently unknown.

Study outcomes and limitations: Only blood samples were collected, and tissue repertoires likely differ. Clonotypes shared by all four sorted-subset donors had higher generation probabilities than non-shared clonotypes.

TCRdb keeps only in-frame clones here, not all; method: immunoSEQ multiplex PCR. The data hold about 1.1 million clones, with about 84% observed a single time. This CDR3 comprises 17 residues. Trimming cost V 1 base and J 8 bases; bases outside gene matches: 13. CDR1 and CDR2 (germline): SGHTA, FQGNSA. V and J are TRBV7-2 and TRBJ1-1, with TRBD1 matching 10 bases. The clonotype comes from a man younger than 35 in good health. Some clones in this sample may be carry-over from other donors' samples. Sequenced sample: memory CD4+ T cells from PBMCs. As to subset: CD45RA-negative fraction. CDR3 protein: CASSLVSGTGAGDEAFF. DNA for the CDR3: TGTGCCAGCAGCTTAGTATCAGGGACAGGGGCGGGAGACGAAGCTTTCTTT.